What follows are 30 T cell receptor beta chains derived from one specimen sequenced in a study of sequential checkpoint blockade in melanoma. Assay: immunoSEQ multiplex PCR; the TCRdb copy retains only in-frame clones and omits some. The sample lists about 2,400 clones, 20% to 25% seen once, with 15% to 20% in the top ten. Documented treatment: randomized to nivolumab then ipilimumab (arm A) or the reverse (arm B). The sample was tumor tissue (inferred from file names), taken from a patient given nivolumab and ipilimumab in sequence. Receptors originate from a human donor with melanoma.

V gene TRBV12-5 combines with J gene TRBJ2-3; D might be TRBD1 or TRBD2, each matching 6 bases. This CDR3 contains 14 residues. Germline CDR1 and CDR2: LGHNT and FRNRAP. CDR3 sequence reads: CASILRGGTDTQYF. The CDR3 coding sequence is TGTGCCAGCATCCTGAGGGGGGGCACAGATACGCAGTATTTT.

This clone was seen at least ten times. This chain connects TRBV7-2 to TRBJ2-7, with 7 bases matching TRBD1. Trimming at V came to 5 bases and at J to 2 bases, leaving 3 bases not matched to a gene. The CDR3 is 13 amino acids. Germline V gene data show CDR1 as SGHTA and CDR2 as FQGNSA. CDR3 sequence: CASSRDRAYEQYF. As DNA, the CDR3 is TGTGCCAGCAGCAGAGACAGGGCCTACGAGCAGTACTTC.

This clone was observed at least ten times. The CDR3 region is CASSLVTGTSYEQYF. DNA of the CDR3: TGTGCCAGCAGCTTAGTGACAGGGACATCCTACGAGCAGTACTTC. The chain combines TRBV11-3 with TRBJ2-7; TRBD1 aligns across 7 bases. Germline V gene data show CDR1 as SGHNT and CDR2 as YENEEA. After removal of 1 base from V and 1 base from J, the junction contained 4 bases not matched to a gene. The CDR3 consists of 15 residues. Drawing the rest from reference TRBV11-3 and TRBJ2-7, the complete variable domain is EAGVVQSPRYKIIEKKQPVAFWCNPISGHNTLYWYLQNLGQGPELLIRYENEEAVDDSQLPKDRFSAERLKGVDSTLKIQPAELGDSAVYLCASSLVTGTSYEQYFGPGTRLTVT.

The chain employs TRBV12-5 and TRBJ2-2, with D tentatively TRBD1 (6 bases). There are 15 residues in the CDR3. CDR1 is LGHNT and CDR2 is FRNRAP in the germline V gene. The CDR3 here is CASSPWTVNTGELFF. CDR3 DNA: TGTGCCAGCTCCCCATGGACAGTGAACACCGGGGAGCTGTTTTTT.

By share, this clone counts as medium-sized. The V and J genes are TRBV6-8 and TRBJ1-1, with TRBD1 matching 9 bases. The CDR3 runs to 17 residues. V gave up 0 bases and J gave up 0 bases; unmatched junction bases: 5. CDR1 is MNHGY, CDR2 SAAAGT, per germline. The chain's CDR3 is CASSYSQTGGLNTEAFF. As DNA, the CDR3 is TGTGCCAGCAGTTACTCTCAGACAGGGGGTCTGAACACTGAAGCTTTCTTT.

The chain uses TRBV15 and TRBJ1-2, with 7 positions matching TRBD1. V shed 5 bases and J 5 bases; nucleotides not matched to a gene: 11. The CDR3 is 15 amino acids. The V gene's germline CDR1 is LNHNV and CDR2 YYDKDF (reference sequence). The DNA of the CDR3 is TGTGCCACCAGCCCCACACGGGACAGATCATATGGCTACACCTTC. This encodes CATSPTRDRSYGYTF.

The sample holds a few counts of this clone. The genes are TRBV19 and TRBJ1-1; D is ambiguous. Germline V gene sequence: CDR1 LNHDA, CDR2 SQIVND (reference sequence). V shed 6 bases and J shed 6 bases, with 17 bases lying between them. The CDR3 is 14 amino acids. The DNA for the CDR3 is TGTGCCAGTAGCATAAAGACTGCGCTCCCTGAAGCTTTCTTT. Residues: CASSIKTALPEAFF.

The chain has TRBV10-2 and TRBJ2-1; 8 nucleotides match TRBD2. The V gene's germline CDR1 is WSHSY and CDR2 SAAADI. The CDR3 has 14 amino acids. The V gene end was trimmed by 2 bases and the J gene end by 9 bases; junction bases not matched to a gene: 6. CDR3 in DNA: TGCGCCAGCAGTGAGACTAGCGGTCACGGTGAGCAGTTCTTC. This translates into CASSETSGHGEQFF.

The rearrangement joins TRBV7-4 to TRBJ2-7; no firm D call. Germline V CDR1 and CDR2: SGHVT, SQSDAQ. The V and J ends lost 2 bases and 8 bases respectively, with 13 bases between them. The CDR3 runs 13 residues. CDR3 loop: CASSLNELPKQYF. The CDR3 DNA reads TGTGCCAGCAGCTTAAATGAGCTCCCCAAGCAGTACTTC.

This clone came up a few times. V usage is TRBV23-1 and J usage is TRBJ1-5, with D perhaps TRBD1 (6 bases). TRBV23-1 is annotated as an ORF whose role is uncertain. The V end was cut by 0 bases, the J end by 7 bases, with 16 bases between. This CDR3 has 16 amino acids. This CDR3 reads CASSQSEGGQGQPQHF. The CDR3 coding sequence is TGCGCCAGCAGTCAATCCGAGGGGGGGCAGGGACAGCCCCAGCATTTT.

There are many counts of this clone. V gene TRBV11-3 combines with J gene TRBJ2-7; either TRBD1 or TRBD2 may fit D (5 bases each). The CDR3 covers 14 residues. The germline V gene has CDR1 SGHNT and CDR2 YENEEA. With 4 bases removed from V and 1 base from J, the gap between germline ends came to 11 bases. In nucleotides, the CDR3 is TGTGCCAGCAGCTCAAAGGGACCTTCCTACGAGCAGTACTTC. It encodes CASSSKGPSYEQYF.

This clone was seen only a few times. This sequence joins TRBV19 and TRBJ2-6; the match to TRBD1 covers 7 bases. The length of the CDR3 is 15 residues. The ends lost 5 bases at V and 2 bases at J; junction bases unmatched: 3. CDR1 and CDR2 (germline): LNHDA, SQIVND (reference sequence). This CDR3 reads CASSRQGPGANVLTF. The CDR3 DNA reads TGTGCCAGTAGTCGACAGGGACCTGGGGCCAACGTCCTGACTTTC.

The rearrangement links TRBV6-8 to TRBJ2-7; 7 positions match TRBD1. This CDR3 is built from 12 residues. J lost 9 bases, V lost 10 bases, and 12 bases had no gene match. Germline CDR1 is MNHGY and CDR2 is SAAAGT. CDR3 in amino acids: CATFGQDYVQYF. The DNA of the CDR3 is TGTGCCACCTTTGGACAGGATTATGTGCAGTACTTC.

This clone has only a few counts. The rearrangement links TRBV9 to TRBJ1-6, with 7 bases fitting TRBD1. The CDR3 is 18 residues long. CDR1 is SGDLS and CDR2 is YYNGEE in the germline V gene. Trimming cost V 0 bases and J 7 bases; bases outside gene matches: 13. CDR3 DNA sequence: TGTGCCAGCAGCGTAGGTGGGGTAGGGGGCTTATCAAATTCACCCCTCCACTTT. Its translation: CASSVGGVGGLSNSPLHF.

By proportion, this clone is medium-sized. The V call is TRBV6-1, the J call TRBJ1-2; D unresolved. Germline CDR1 MNHNS, CDR2 SASEGT. The CDR3 length is 13 residues. The V end was cut by 0 bases, the J end by 5 bases, with 7 bases between. The CDR3 spells CASSEAGQYGYTF. As DNA, the CDR3 is TGTGCCAGCAGTGAAGCAGGCCAGTATGGCTACACCTTC.

This clone has more than one count but fewer than ten. This sequence joins TRBV11-3 and TRBJ1-3; D remains ambiguous. The CDR3 totals 15 residues. Germline V gene data show CDR1 as SGHNT and CDR2 as YENEEA. The ends were cut back, 5 bases at V and 0 bases at J, with 11 bases in the middle. As DNA, the CDR3 is TGTGCCAGCAGCCCGACATTTAGCTCTGGAAACACCATATATTTT. Protein product: CASSPTFSSGNTIYF.

This CDR3 is CASGQGGYEQYF. For the CDR3, the DNA is TGTGCCAGTGGACAGGGTGGGTACGAGCAGTACTTC. The chain links TRBV6-8 to TRBJ2-7; TRBD1 matches 8 bases. The germline V gene has CDR1 MNHGY and CDR2 SAAAGT. The CDR3 has 12 amino acids. With 9 bases clipped from V and 4 bases from J, the junction kept 5 bases outside the gene matches.

The chain uses TRBV19 and TRBJ1-1, with D perhaps matching TRBD1 (5 bases). The CDR3 is 13 residues long. CDR1 and CDR2 (germline): LNHDA, SQIVND (reference sequence). DNA for the CDR3: TGTGCAGTGAGACAGCCAGACGCCACTGAAGCTTTCTTT. Its protein is CAVRQPDATEAFF.

The V and J genes are TRBV6-8 and TRBJ1-2; D unclear. V was shortened by 8 bases and J by 8 bases, with 15 bases between the two germline ends. This CDR3 is built from 12 residues. Germline lookup yields CDR1 MNHGY and CDR2 SAAAGT. The CDR3, as DNA: TGTGCCAGCTCCGACGGGCTATTGGGCTACACCTTC. This gives the protein CASSDGLLGYTF.

This clone is termed large. The rearrangement joins TRBV28 to TRBJ1-1; 8 bases agree with TRBD1. This CDR3 contains 13 residues. V shed 5 bases, J shed 4 bases, and the junction held 3 bases outside the gene matches. Germline CDR1 MDHEN, CDR2 SYDVKM. The DNA for the CDR3 is TGTGCCAGCAGTAGGGACAGGCCCACTGAAGCTTTCTTT. Protein: CASSRDRPTEAFF.

The genes are TRBV5-1 and TRBJ1-2; no clear D. Trimming stripped 0 bases from V and 4 bases from J, with 13 bases between. CDR3 length: 15 amino acids. In germline, CDR1 is SGHRS, CDR2 YFSETQ. CDR3 region: CASSLAREPSYGYTF. The CDR3 DNA reads as TGCGCCAGCAGCTTGGCGAGGGAACCCTCCTATGGCTACACCTTC.

This chain connects TRBV10-2 to TRBJ2-1; 7 bases map to TRBD2. This CDR3 comprises 20 residues. Germline V gene data show CDR1 as WSHSY and CDR2 as SAAADI. The trim removed 4 bases at V and 4 bases at J, leaving 22 bases unmatched. For the CDR3, the DNA is TGCGCCAGCAGTGTATTCCCCGGGCTTCTAACGCGGGAGAGGTACAATGAGCAGTTCTTC. Protein product: CASSVFPGLLTRERYNEQFF.

The table lists this clone with many counts. This chain connects TRBV11-3 to TRBJ2-5; D is possibly TRBD1 (8 bases). V lost 6 bases to trimming and J lost 4 bases, with 15 bases between them. Germline V lookup: CDR1 SGHNT, CDR2 YENEEA. The CDR3 is 14 amino acids. CDR3 in amino acids: CASREQGGRETQYF. CDR3 DNA: TGTGCCAGCAGAGAACAGGGGGGGCGAGAGACCCAGTACTTC.

The chain is built from TRBV6-8 and TRBJ2-1; D might be TRBD1 (6 bases). Trimming removed 6 bases from V and 6 bases from J, with 15 bases in between. Germline V gene data show CDR1 as MNHGY and CDR2 as SAAAGT. The CDR3 totals 14 residues. CDR3 residues: CASRMGGGPNEQFF. The CDR3 DNA reads TGTGCCAGCAGGATGGGTGGGGGCCCCAATGAGCAGTTCTTC.

This clone is medium-sized within its sample. V usage is TRBV11-3 and J usage is TRBJ1-5; D remains ambiguous. Trimming removed 0 bases from V and 4 bases from J, with 13 bases in between. Germline-derived CDR1 and CDR2 are SGHNT and YENEEA. This CDR3 comprises 16 residues. CDR3 sequence (DNA): TGTGCCAGCAGCTTAGATAGGGTGTCCCCTAATCAGCCCCAGCATTTT. This codes for CASSLDRVSPNQPQHF.

This clone is medium-sized in the sample. J is TRBJ1-1 and V is TRBV11-3; D is undetermined. Germline CDR1 and CDR2: SGHNT and YENEEA. The germline V and J ends were trimmed by 1 base and 2 bases, with 11 bases remaining between them. The CDR3 is made up of 15 amino acids. The CDR3: CASSLGAGVNTEAFF. The CDR3 DNA is TGTGCCAGCAGCTTAGGGGCAGGAGTTAACACTGAAGCTTTCTTT.

This clone was seen ten or more times. The chain employs TRBV11-3 and TRBJ1-1; D ambiguous. Trimming shortened V by 2 bases and J by 4 bases, and 11 bases separated the two germline ends. Germline V gives CDR1 SGHNT, CDR2 YENEEA. The CDR3 covers 14 residues. The CDR3 loop is CASSLRNWGTEAFF. In DNA form, the CDR3 reads TGTGCCAGCAGCTTACGAAATTGGGGCACTGAAGCTTTCTTT.

The chain combines TRBV28 with TRBJ2-2, with TRBD2 matching over 7 bases. CDR1 is MDHEN and CDR2 is SYDVKM in the germline V gene. This CDR3 has 13 amino acids. The V gene end was trimmed by 9 bases and the J gene end by 6 bases; junction bases not matched to a gene: 7. CDR3 nucleotide sequence: TGTGCCAGTGGGGAGGGCTTCGCCGGGGAGCTGTTTTTT. It encodes CASGEGFAGELFF.

The chain uses TRBV6-8 and TRBJ1-2, with D unclear. In germline, CDR1 is MNHGY, CDR2 SAAAGT. V was trimmed by 2 bases and J by 4 bases, leaving 5 bases between them. The CDR3 is 12 amino acids. The CDR3 sequence: CASSYAIYGYTF. The DNA of the CDR3 is TGTGCCAGCAGTTACGCAATCTATGGCTACACCTTC.

The V call is TRBV12-5, the J call TRBJ2-3; maybe TRBD2 (6 bases). Per germline, CDR1 LGHNT and CDR2 FRNRAP. This CDR3 has 14 residues. The CDR3 here is CASIPPSAVDTQYF. The CDR3 coding sequence is TGTGCCAGCATCCCTCCTAGCGCCGTGGATACGCAGTATTTT.